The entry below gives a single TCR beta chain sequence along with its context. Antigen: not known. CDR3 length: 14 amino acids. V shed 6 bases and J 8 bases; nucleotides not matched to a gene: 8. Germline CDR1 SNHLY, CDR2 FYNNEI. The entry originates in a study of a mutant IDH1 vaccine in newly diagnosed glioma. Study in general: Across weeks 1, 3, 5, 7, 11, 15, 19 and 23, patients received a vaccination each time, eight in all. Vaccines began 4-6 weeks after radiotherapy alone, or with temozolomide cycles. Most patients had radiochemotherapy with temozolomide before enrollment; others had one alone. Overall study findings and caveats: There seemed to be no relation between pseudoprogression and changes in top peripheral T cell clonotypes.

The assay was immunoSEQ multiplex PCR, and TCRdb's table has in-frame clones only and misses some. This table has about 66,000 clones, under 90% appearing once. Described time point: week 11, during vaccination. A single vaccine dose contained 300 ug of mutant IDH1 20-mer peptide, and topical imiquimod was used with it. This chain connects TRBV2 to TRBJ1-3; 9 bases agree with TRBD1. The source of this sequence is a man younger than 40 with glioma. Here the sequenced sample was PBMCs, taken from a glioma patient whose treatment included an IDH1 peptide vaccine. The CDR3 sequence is CASRKTGGRDTIYF. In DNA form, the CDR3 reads TGTGCCAGCAGGAAGACAGGGGGAAGGGACACCATATATTTT.